Shown below are 13 T cell receptor beta chains from a single sample sequenced in a study of beta chain features in type 1 diabetes. Study results and limitations: In all four CD4+ subsets, TCRB CDR3 length was significantly, moderately reduced in type 1 diabetes.

Their cognate antigens are unknown. Of the isolated RNA, all was reverse transcribed, and so the sequenced material was expressed TCRB transcripts. Profiled with immunoSEQ multiplex PCR; TCRdb holds only in-frame clones, not every one. The table lists around 150,000 clones, around 9.7% of them singletons. Sequencing was carried out using central memory CD4+ T cells from blood. The receptors originated from a woman aged 30 to 39 with type 1 diabetes.

This chain connects TRBV9 to TRBJ2-1; 8 nucleotides match TRBD2. CDR1 and CDR2 (germline): SGDLS, YYNGEE. This CDR3 contains 15 residues. The V and J ends lost 6 bases and 9 bases, in that order; junction bases with no gene match: 14. The CDR3 sequence is CASTPGLAQTSEQFF. In DNA form, the CDR3 reads TGTGCCAGCACCCCCGGACTAGCTCAGACAAGTGAGCAGTTCTTC.

This chain connects TRBV19 to TRBJ2-1, with 13 bases matching TRBD2. The CDR3 length is 16 residues. Germline assignment: CDR1 LNHDA and CDR2 SQIVND (reference sequence). Unmatched junction bases numbered 6, after V lost 6 bases and J lost 4 bases. This chain's CDR3 is CASSGLAGDFYNEQFF. CDR3 DNA sequence: TGTGCCAGTAGCGGACTAGCGGGAGACTTTTACAATGAGCAGTTCTTC.

The table lists this clone with a few counts. In DNA form, the CDR3 reads TGTGCCATCGGGGCAGATCAAGAGACCCAGTACTTC. Translation gives CAIGADQETQYF. The rearrangement joins TRBV10-3 to TRBJ2-5; TRBD1 is a possible D gene (5 bases). The V gene lost 8 bases and the J gene lost 2 bases, with 9 bases spanning the gap. In germline, CDR1 is ENHRY, CDR2 SYGVKD. The CDR3 runs to 12 residues.

The chain combines TRBV15 with TRBJ2-2, with 7 bases lining up with TRBD2. Germline loops: CDR1 LNHNV, CDR2 YYDKDF (reference sequence). J lost 6 bases, V lost 3 bases, and 1 base had no gene match. The CDR3 has 13 residues. DNA of the CDR3: TGTGCCACCAGCAGGACTAGCTCCGGGGAGCTGTTTTTT. The encoded protein is CATSRTSSGELFF.

The chain links TRBV28 to TRBJ2-5; possibly TRBD1 for D (5 bases). V was trimmed by 5 bases and J by 1 base, leaving 5 bases between them. Germline CDR1 MDHEN, CDR2 SYDVKM. This CDR3 has 12 amino acids. The CDR3 here is CASSQGQETQYF. As DNA, the CDR3 is TGTGCCAGCAGTCAGGGCCAAGAGACCCAGTACTTC.

This clone was seen ten or more times. Other DNA sequences in the sample encode the same CDR3. The chain carries TRBV29-1 and TRBJ2-3, with 8 nucleotides matching TRBD2. V dropped 1 base and J dropped 5; count of bases not matched to a gene: 2. Germline values: CDR1 SQVTM, CDR2 ANQGSEA. The CDR3 is made up of 13 amino acids. The CDR3 loop reads CSVEGLAGDTQYF. CDR3 sequence (DNA): TGCAGCGTTGAAGGGCTAGCGGGAGATACGCAGTATTTT.

This clone came up a few times. The chain uses TRBV15 and TRBJ1-2; D gene uncertain. The CDR3 covers 12 residues. V lost 0 bases and J 4 bases, leaving 3 bases between the germline ends. Germline V gives CDR1 LNHNV, CDR2 YYDKDF (reference sequence). The CDR3 region has the DNA TGTGCCACCAGCAGAGATATCTATGGCTACACCTTC. It encodes CATSRDIYGYTF.

Many counts were recorded for this clone. The V call is TRBV10-3, the J call TRBJ2-5; no clear D. The CDR3 is 12 amino acids. The germline V gene has CDR1 ENHRY and CDR2 SYGVKD. V dropped 2 bases and J dropped 5 bases, with 6 bases sitting between them. CDR3: CAISEAVETQYF. The CDR3 DNA sequence: TGTGCCATCAGTGAGGCGGTGGAGACCCAGTACTTC.

V is TRBV19 and J is TRBJ1-2, with 7 bases matching TRBD1. The CDR3 sequence is 15 residues long. Trimming cost V 6 bases and J 0 bases; bases outside gene matches: 7. Germline assignment: CDR1 LNHDA and CDR2 SQIVND (reference sequence). CDR3 sequence reads: CASRIHRGPNYGYTF. As DNA, the CDR3 is TGTGCCAGTAGAATCCACAGGGGTCCTAACTATGGCTACACCTTC.

The rearrangement joins TRBV5-1 to TRBJ2-7, with TRBD2 identical over 12 bases. V gave up 3 bases and J gave up 3 bases; unmatched junction bases: 4. This CDR3 spans 15 amino acids. Germline assignment: CDR1 SGHRS and CDR2 YFSETQ. The CDR3 sequence: CASSSSGRALYEQYF. For the CDR3, the DNA is TGCGCCAGCAGCTCTAGCGGGAGGGCCCTCTACGAGCAGTACTTC.

This clone occurred a few times. V gene TRBV6-5 combines with J gene TRBJ2-3; 7 bases agree with TRBD2. Germline CDR1 and CDR2: MNHEY and SVGAGI. V was pared by 0 bases and J by 8 bases, with 5 bases of the junction left unmatched. The CDR3 runs 14 residues. As DNA, the CDR3 is TGTGCCAGCAGTTACTCGACTAGCTGGGGTACGCAGTATTTT. This sequence encodes CASSYSTSWGTQYF.

The chain combines TRBV6-5 with TRBJ2-5; D is unclear. Trimming removed 4 bases from V and 0 bases from J, with 9 bases in between. Germline CDR1 reads MNHEY; CDR2 reads SVGAGI. The CDR3 sequence is 14 residues long. The CDR3 reads CASSFIQNQETQYF. The DNA of the CDR3 is TGTGCCAGCAGTTTCATACAGAACCAAGAGACCCAGTACTTC.

This clone appeared a few times. This chain joins TRBV27 and TRBJ1-2; D is uncertain. The V and J ends lost 8 bases and 4 bases respectively, with 14 bases between them. This CDR3 is 13 amino acids long. The germline gives CDR1 MNHEY, CDR2 SMNVEV (reference sequence). The CDR3 nucleotides read TGTGCCAGCGAAAATATTGGCCCCTATGGCTACACCTTC. Translated: CASENIGPYGYTF.